This entry lists 23 T cell receptor beta chains sequenced from one sample in a study of cytomegalovirus exposure and HLA in healthy donors. Researchers ran the PCR with 60 Vbeta and 13 Jbeta primers. Only in-frame clones appear in the TCRdb table, and some are missing; sequencing was by immunoSEQ multiplex PCR. This sample's clone table lists around 100,000 clones. Sequences were obtained from PBMCs. These TCRs come from a man aged 40-55 years in good health and CMV-seropositive.

The genes are TRBV19 and TRBJ1-5; TRBD1 matches 8 bases. CDR3 length: 13 residues. Looked up from germline, CDR1 is LNHDA and CDR2 is SQIVND (reference sequence). J lost 6 bases, V lost 6 bases, and 4 bases had no gene match. The CDR3 region is CASRDRAGQPQHF. The CDR3 nucleotides are TGTGCCAGTAGGGACAGGGCAGGTCAGCCCCAGCATTTT.

The genes are TRBV21-1 and TRBJ2-1; the D call TRBD2 from the table was never checked on the DNA. TRBV21-1 is tagged as a pseudogene. CDR3 length: 16 amino acids. The CDR3 spells CASSPTAGTSVNEQFF. The CDR3 bases are TGTGCCAGCAGCCCCACGGCCGGGACTAGCGTCAATGAGCAGTTCTTC.

DNA of the CDR3: TGTGCCAGTAGTCGGCAGGCAGTCTTCTCTGGGGCCAACGTCCTGACTTTC. Protein: CASSRQAVFSGANVLTF. The genes are TRBV19 and TRBJ2-6, with D hard to call. Trimming took off 5 bases at V and 0 bases at J, with 14 bases between the two ends. The germline gives CDR1 LNHDA, CDR2 SQIVND (reference sequence). This CDR3 is built from 17 residues.

The chain carries TRBV7-9 and TRBJ2-7; 9 nucleotides match TRBD1. Germline values: CDR1 SEHNR, CDR2 FQNEAQ (reference sequence). CDR3 length: 15 residues. Trimming at V came to 4 bases and at J to 1 base, leaving 5 bases not matched to a gene. The CDR3 protein is CASSSGQGGSYEQYF. Written as DNA, the CDR3 is TGTGCCAGCAGCTCGGGACAGGGAGGATCCTACGAGCAGTACTTC.

The chain couples TRBV11-2 to TRBJ2-7; possible D gene TRBD2, 5 bases. CDR1 is SGHAT and CDR2 is FQNNGV in the germline V gene. The CDR3 runs 16 residues. Trimming stripped 1 base from V and 2 bases from J, with 15 bases between. CDR3 sequence: CASSLVKWRAPYEQYF. As DNA, the CDR3 is TGTGCCAGCAGCTTAGTAAAGTGGCGGGCCCCCTACGAGCAGTACTTC. The full variable domain, completed using reference TRBV11-2 and TRBJ2-7, is EAGVAQSPRYKIIEKRQSVAFWCNPISGHATLYWYQQILGQGPKLLIQFQNNGVVDDSQLPKDRFSAERLKGVDSTLKIQPAKLEDSAVYLCASSLVKWRAPYEQYFGPGTRLTVT.

The rearrangement joins TRBV30 to TRBJ1-2; D might be TRBD1 (5 bases). The germline V gene has CDR1 GTSNPN and CDR2 SVGIG (reference sequence). CDR3 length: 17 amino acids. Trimming took off 5 bases at V and 4 bases at J, with 26 bases between the two ends. CDR3 nucleotide sequence: TGTGCCTGGGACCGCATTTTATCGTCAGGGCGCATCTATGGCTACACCTTC. Residues: CAWDRILSSGRIYGYTF.

In nucleotides, the CDR3 is TGTGCCATCAGTGAAGACCCGACTAGCGGCCTCAATGAGCAGTTCTTC. Its translation is CAISEDPTSGLNEQFF. The rearrangement joins TRBV10-3 to TRBJ2-1; TRBD2 matches 9 bases. The CDR3 length is 16 residues. CDR1 is ENHRY and CDR2 is SYGVKD in the germline V gene. The ends lost 3 bases at V and 6 bases at J; junction bases unmatched: 9.

V is TRBV7-6 and J is TRBJ2-1; D is uncertain. This CDR3 contains 14 residues. Germline lookup yields CDR1 SGHVS and CDR2 FNYEAQ. Trimming took 1 base from V and 8 from J, leaving 12 bases between them. The CDR3 coding sequence is TGTGCCAGCAGCTTAGGTCGTAGTTTTGATGAGCAGTTCTTC. Encoded protein: CASSLGRSFDEQFF.

The rearrangement links TRBV30 to TRBJ1-2; 7 positions match TRBD1. CDR1 and CDR2 (germline): GTSNPN, SVGIG (reference sequence). The V segment lost 5 bases and the J segment 1 base; nucleotides outside the gene matches: 4. The CDR3 is 13 amino acids. In nucleotides, the CDR3 is TGTGCCTGGCAGGGGGAGATTAACTATGGCTACACCTTC. As protein: CAWQGEINYGYTF.

The chain recombines TRBV7-9 with TRBJ2-3; 10 nucleotides align to TRBD2. The CDR3 runs 14 residues. Germline CDR1 is SEHNR and CDR2 is FQNEAQ (reference sequence). V lost 4 bases, J lost 4 bases, and 2 bases stayed unmatched. The CDR3 DNA is TGTGCCAGCAGCTCTAGCGGGAGTCCAGATACGCAGTATTTT. It yields the protein CASSSSGSPDTQYF.

This sequence joins TRBV18 and TRBJ2-7; 11 nucleotides agree with TRBD1. V lost 5 bases, J lost 3 bases, and 6 bases stayed unmatched. CDR3 length: 15 residues. Germline V gene data show CDR1 as KGHSH and CDR2 as LQKENI. The chain's CDR3 is CASSGAGTGGYEQYF. Written as DNA, the CDR3 is TGTGCCAGCTCAGGTGCCGGGACAGGGGGCTACGAGCAGTACTTC.

The chain employs TRBV6-4 and TRBJ2-7; 8 nucleotides line up with TRBD2. J lost 2 bases, V lost 3 bases, and 12 bases had no gene match. CDR3 length equals 17 residues. CDR1 is MRHNA and CDR2 is SNTAGT in the germline V gene. The CDR3 region has the DNA TGTGCCAGCAGTGATTGGACTAGCAGGACAATAACCTACGAGCAGTACTTC. Its protein is CASSDWTSRTITYEQYF.

V usage is TRBV5-6 and J usage is TRBJ2-7; D is ambiguous. Germline CDR1 reads SGHDT; CDR2 reads YYEEEE. There are 13 residues in the CDR3. Trimming cost V 2 bases and J 0 bases, with 6 bases left between them. DNA of the CDR3: TGTGCCAGCAGCTTAGTAGCCTCCTACGAGCAGTACTTC. This sequence encodes CASSLVASYEQYF.

The chain combines TRBV30 with TRBJ2-7; D possibly corresponds to TRBD1 (5 bases). The V and J ends lost 1 base and 5 bases respectively, with 9 bases between them. The germline CDR1 and CDR2 sequences are GTSNPN and SVGIG (reference sequence). CDR3 length: 12 amino acids. DNA for the CDR3: TGTGCCTGGAGTGGAAGGGGTCACGAGCAGTACTTC. The encoded protein is CAWSGRGHEQYF.

This chain uses TRBV18 with TRBJ2-1; D unresolved. The ends were cut back, 3 bases at V and 8 bases at J, with 11 bases in the middle. The CDR3 is 13 residues long. Germline CDR1 reads KGHSH; CDR2 reads LQKENI. In DNA, the CDR3 is TGTGCCAGCTCACCCCGACGAGGCGATGAGCAGTTCTTC. This sequence encodes CASSPRRGDEQFF. The full variable domain, rest sourced from reference TRBV18 and TRBJ2-1, is NAGVMQNPRHLVRRRGQEARLRCSPMKGHSHVYWYRQLPEEGLKFMVYLQKENIIDESGMPKERFSAEFPKEGPSILRIQQVVRGDSAAYFCASSPRRGDEQFFGPGTRLTVL.

The rearrangement uses TRBV18 and TRBJ1-3; no definite D call. Germline V gene sequence: CDR1 KGHSH, CDR2 LQKENI. This CDR3 comprises 15 residues. Trimming shortened V by 6 bases and J by 3 bases, and 15 bases separated the two germline ends. CDR3 coding DNA: TGTGCCAGCTCCCCGCTCCAACGCTATGGAAACACCATATATTTT. Protein: CASSPLQRYGNTIYF.

The chain couples TRBV27 to TRBJ2-1; TRBD2 agrees at 9 bases. Germline CDR1 MNHEY, CDR2 SMNVEV (reference sequence). The length of the CDR3 is 15 residues. Trimming took 0 bases from V and 9 from J; bases not matched to a gene: 6. The CDR3: CASSLSPGLAVEQFF. DNA of the CDR3: TGTGCCAGCAGTTTATCACCGGGACTAGCAGTTGAGCAGTTCTTC.

V and J are TRBV5-1 and TRBJ2-3; TRBD1 agrees at 7 bases. Germline CDR1 reads SGHRS; CDR2 reads YFSETQ. V gave up 8 bases and J gave up 1 base; unmatched junction bases: 10. The CDR3 is 15 residues long. CDR3 amino acids: CASQNRGDRTDTQYF. Here the CDR3 DNA reads TGCGCCAGTCAAAACAGGGGAGACCGCACAGATACGCAGTATTTT.

The chain couples TRBV7-9 to TRBJ2-2; 9 bases are shared with TRBD2. The V gene's germline CDR1 is SEHNR and CDR2 FQNEAQ (reference sequence). The length of the CDR3 is 16 residues. Trimming at V came to 2 bases and at J to 4 bases, leaving 5 bases not matched to a gene. This CDR3 reads CASSLSSGSLTGELFF. CDR3 bases: TGTGCCAGCAGCTTAAGTAGCGGGAGTCTCACCGGGGAGCTGTTTTTT.

The V gene is TRBV28, the J gene TRBJ1-2; maybe TRBD1 (6 bases). Germline CDR1 reads MDHEN; CDR2 reads SYDVKM. The CDR3 totals 13 residues. Deletions cut 5 bases from V and 4 bases from J, with 11 bases between. DNA for the CDR3: TGTGCCAGCAGTAGCAGGGGTTCCTATGGCTACACCTTC. Protein sequence: CASSSRGSYGYTF.

Turning to this clone: The identical CDR3 is also encoded by other nucleotide sequences in the sample. The chain combines TRBV7-2 with TRBJ2-7; 10 bases line up with TRBD2. This CDR3 has 15 residues. After removal of 3 bases from V and 5 bases from J, the junction contained 7 bases not matched to a gene. CDR1 and CDR2 (germline): SGHTA, FQGNSA. CDR3: CASSLSGRGFDEQYF. CDR3 in DNA: TGTGCCAGCAGCTTGAGCGGGAGGGGGTTCGACGAGCAGTACTTC.

The chain uses TRBV23-1 and TRBJ1-2; 7 bases map to TRBD1. TRBV23-1 is treated as an ORF (open reading frame) with a function not yet certain. The V gene end was trimmed by 6 bases and the J gene end by 1 base; junction bases not matched to a gene: 11. This CDR3 spans 16 amino acids. The CDR3 is CASRLNRDRDNYGYTF. For the CDR3, the DNA is TGCGCCAGCAGACTAAACCGGGACAGAGATAACTATGGCTACACCTTC.

The CDR3 reads CASSGGTGLQSPLHF. The CDR3 region has the DNA TGTGCCAGTAGTGGGGGAACAGGGCTACAATCACCCCTCCACTTT. The chain has TRBV19 and TRBJ1-6, with TRBD1 as a possible D gene (6 bases). Germline V gene lookup returns CDR1 LNHDA and CDR2 SQIVND (reference sequence). V dropped 5 bases and J dropped 10 bases, with 18 bases sitting between them. The CDR3 runs 15 residues.